Listed below are T cell receptor beta chains from one sample, sequenced in a study of graft-versus-host responses after intestinal transplantation. What these receptors recognize is not known. Sequencing was performed with immunoSEQ multiplex PCR; in TCRdb, only in-frame clones are kept and a portion is missing. The sample contains tens of thousands of clones, roughly 92% of which appear only once. The input for sequencing was unstimulated CD4+ T cells sorted from spleen or lymph node cells, taken before intestinal transplant. The receptors shown here come from a human donor who received an intestinal transplant. CDR3s include the opening cysteine and the closing phenylalanine or tryptophan. The D gene is left open where the match is weak. Rows give clone size only sometimes, using once, few, many, or a class for an expanded clone.

>.|few|TRBJ2-3|TRBV7-2
TGTGCCAGCAGCTTAGGTACTAGAACTTTCGCAGATACGCAGTATTTT
CASSLGTRTFADTQYF
>TRBD2|.|TRBJ2-1|TRBV4-2
TGTGCCAGCAGCCCGCGGACTAGCGCCTACAATGAGCAGTTCTTC
CASSPRTSAYNEQFF
>TRBD1|few|TRBJ2-7|TRBV6-5
TGTGCCAGCAGTTACCAATCGACAGGGGGCGAGCAGTACTTC
CASSYQSTGGEQYF
>TRBD1|.|TRBJ1-3|TRBV5-3
TGTGCCAGAAGGTCGAGGGGGCTGCCTGGAAACACCATATATTTT
CARRSRGLPGNTIYF
>.|.|TRBJ2-7|TRBV19
TGTGCCAGTAGTCGAGGAATGGTTATCTACGAGCAGTACTTC
CASSRGMVIYEQYF
>.|once|TRBJ2-5|TRBV18
TGTGCCAGCTCACCACTAGGGGCGGAGACCCAGTACTTC
CASSPLGAETQYF
>.|.|TRBJ2-5|TRBV5-1
TGCGCCAGCAGCTTGGGCAGCCAAGAGACCCAGTACTTC
CASSLGSQETQYF
>.|.|TRBJ2-5|TRBV15
TGTGCCACCAGCAGGACGGCCGTTGGAGAGACCCAGTACTTC
CATSRTAVGETQYF
>TRBD1|.|TRBJ1-5|TRBV27
TGTGCCAGCAGTGACAGGGAAAATCAGCCCCAGCATTTT
CASSDRENQPQHF
>.|.|TRBJ1-5|TRBV30
TGTGCCTGGTCGGGATTGCCAAATCAGCCCCAGCATTTT
CAWSGLPNQPQHF
>TRBD2|.|TRBJ2-1|TRBV5-1
TGCGCCAGCAGCTTGACTAGCGGATTCGGTGAGCAGTTCTTC
CASSLTSGFGEQFF
>.|.|TRBJ2-2|TRBV19
TGTGCGAGTAAGGGACTCTACACCGGGGAGCTGTTTTTT
CASKGLYTGELFF
>.|.|TRBJ2-1|TRBV27
TGTGCCAGCAGTTTAGCTGGGAGTGACAAGGAGCAGTTCTTC
CASSLAGSDKEQFF
>.|.|TRBJ2-1|TRBV29-1
TGCAGCGGGAGGACGGACCACCATCCCAATGAGCAGTTCTTC
CSGRTDHHPNEQFF
>TRBD2|.|TRBJ2-7|TRBV28
TGTGCCAGCAGTCCAGTGCTCCGTTCTTCTAGCGGGAGTCTCTACGAGCAGTACTTC
CASSPVLRSSSGSLYEQYF
>TRBD1|.|TRBJ1-2|TRBV5-1
TGCGCCAGCAGCATCGGACAGGGGGTCTACTATGGCTACACCTTC
CASSIGQGVYYGYTF
>TRBD1|.|TRBJ2-1|TRBV15
TGTGCCACCAGCAGAGACACCGGCCCCGGGACAGGGGGCCGCAATGAGCAGTTCTTC
CATSRDTGPGTGGRNEQFF
>.|.|TRBJ2-3|TRBV7-3
TGTGCCAGCAGCTTCGCTAGCACAAATACGCAGTATTTT
CASSFASTNTQYF
>.|.|TRBJ2-1|TRBV7-2
TGTGCCAGCAGCTTAGCACAGAGAAGCTCCTACAATGAGCAGTTCTTC
CASSLAQRSSYNEQFF
>TRBD1|once|TRBJ1-5|TRBV27
TGTGCCAGTCCTTATTCGGGACAGGCCTATCAGCCCCAGCATTTT
CASPYSGQAYQPQHF
>.|.|TRBJ2-1|TRBV29-1
TGCAGCGTTTCAGGGTGGTCAGTCGATGAGCAGTTCTTC
CSVSGWSVDEQFF
>.|.|TRBJ1-2|TRBV15
TGTGCCACCAGCAGAGATGAGGCAGGAGGCTATGGCTACACCTTC
CATSRDEAGGYGYTF
>TRBD2|.|TRBJ2-7|TRBV19
TGTGCCAGTAGTATAGATCATACTAGCGGGAGTCACGACGAGCAGTACTTC
CASSIDHTSGSHDEQYF
>TRBD1|.|TRBJ2-7|TRBV5-1
TGCGCCAGCAGCTTGGGGCCTCCGGGACAGGGGACATACGAGCAGTACTTC
CASSLGPPGQGTYEQYF
>.|.|TRBJ2-2|TRBV19
TGTGCCAGTAGTATCCCCTCTCCGACCGGGGAGCTGTTTTTT
CASSIPSPTGELFF
>.|once|TRBJ1-1|TRBV27
TGTGCCAGCAGGGCGGAACCGAGATTGAACACTGAAGCTTTCTTT
CASRAEPRLNTEAFF
>TRBD2|.|TRBJ2-7|TRBV30
TGTGCCTGGAGAGGGGCTAGCGGCCACGAGCAGTACTTC
CAWRGASGHEQYF